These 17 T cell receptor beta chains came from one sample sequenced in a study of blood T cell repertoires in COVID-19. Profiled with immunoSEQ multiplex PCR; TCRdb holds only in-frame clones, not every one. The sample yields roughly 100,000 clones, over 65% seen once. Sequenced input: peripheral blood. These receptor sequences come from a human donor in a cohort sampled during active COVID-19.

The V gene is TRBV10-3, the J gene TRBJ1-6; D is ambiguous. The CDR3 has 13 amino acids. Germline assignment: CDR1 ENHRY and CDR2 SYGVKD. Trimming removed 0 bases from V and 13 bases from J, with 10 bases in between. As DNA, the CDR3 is TGTGCCATCAGTGAGTCTCCAGCCGGGCCCCTCCACTTT. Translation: CAISESPAGPLHF.

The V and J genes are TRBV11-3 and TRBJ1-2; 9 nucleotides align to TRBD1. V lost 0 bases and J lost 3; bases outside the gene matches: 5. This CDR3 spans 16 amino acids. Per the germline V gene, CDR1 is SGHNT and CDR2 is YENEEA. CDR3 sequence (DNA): TGTGCCAGCAGCTTAGAGCGCACAGGGGGCGACTATGGCTACACCTTC. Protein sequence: CASSLERTGGDYGYTF.

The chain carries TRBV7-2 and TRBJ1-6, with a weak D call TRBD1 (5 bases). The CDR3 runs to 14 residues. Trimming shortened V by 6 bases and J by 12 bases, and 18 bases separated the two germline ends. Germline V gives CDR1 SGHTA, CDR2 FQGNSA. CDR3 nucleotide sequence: TGTGCCAGCAGACCTGGACATTTAATTCAACCCCTCCACTTT. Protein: CASRPGHLIQPLHF.

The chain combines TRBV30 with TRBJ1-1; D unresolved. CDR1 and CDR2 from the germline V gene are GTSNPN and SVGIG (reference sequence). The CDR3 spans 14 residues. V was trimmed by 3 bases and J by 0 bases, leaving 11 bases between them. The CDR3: CAWRRGSMNTEAFF. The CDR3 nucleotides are TGTGCCTGGAGGAGAGGGTCCATGAACACTGAAGCTTTCTTT.

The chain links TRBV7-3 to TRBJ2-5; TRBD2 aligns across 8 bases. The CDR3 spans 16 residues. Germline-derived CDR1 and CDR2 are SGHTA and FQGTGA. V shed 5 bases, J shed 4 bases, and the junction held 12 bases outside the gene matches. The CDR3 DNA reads TGTGCCAGCAGCCCGGGGGGGCGCGGGGCTGGAGAGACCCAGTACTTC. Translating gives CASSPGGRGAGETQYF.

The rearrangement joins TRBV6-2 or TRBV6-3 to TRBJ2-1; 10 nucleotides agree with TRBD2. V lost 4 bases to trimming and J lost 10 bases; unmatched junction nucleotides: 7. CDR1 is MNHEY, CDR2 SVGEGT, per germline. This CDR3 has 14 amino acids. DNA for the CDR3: TGTGCCAGCAGTTTGGCACTAGCGGGGCTAGAGCAGTTCTTC. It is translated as CASSLALAGLEQFF.

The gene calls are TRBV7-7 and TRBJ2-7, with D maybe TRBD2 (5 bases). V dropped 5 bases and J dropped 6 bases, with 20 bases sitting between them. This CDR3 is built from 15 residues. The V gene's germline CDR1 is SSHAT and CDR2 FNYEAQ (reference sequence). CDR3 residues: CASSHGLAPTSEQYF. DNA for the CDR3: TGTGCCAGCAGCCATGGACTCGCTCCGACATCCGAGCAGTACTTC.

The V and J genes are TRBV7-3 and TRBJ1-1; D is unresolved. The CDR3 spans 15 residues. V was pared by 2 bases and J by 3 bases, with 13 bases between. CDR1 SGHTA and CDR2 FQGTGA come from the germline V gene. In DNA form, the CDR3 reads TGTGCCAGCAGCTTAGGTGGTGCCGGGGACACTGAAGCTTTCTTT. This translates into CASSLGGAGDTEAFF. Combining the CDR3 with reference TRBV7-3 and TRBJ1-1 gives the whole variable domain GAGVSQTPSNKVTEKGKYVELRCDPISGHTALYWYRQSLGQGPEFLIYFQGTGAADDSGLPNDRFFAVRPEGSVSTLKIQRTERGDSAVYLCASSLGGAGDTEAFFGQGTRLTVV.

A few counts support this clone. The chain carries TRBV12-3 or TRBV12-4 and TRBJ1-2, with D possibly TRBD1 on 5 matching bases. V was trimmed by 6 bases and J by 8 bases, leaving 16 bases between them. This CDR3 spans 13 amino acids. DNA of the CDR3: TGTGCCAGCAGCGGGGGGTTCCTAGAGGGCTACACCTTC. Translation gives CASSGGFLEGYTF.

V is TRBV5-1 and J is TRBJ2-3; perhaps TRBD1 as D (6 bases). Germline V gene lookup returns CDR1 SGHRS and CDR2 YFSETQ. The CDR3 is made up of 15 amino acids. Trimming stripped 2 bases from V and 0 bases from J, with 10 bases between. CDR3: CASSFGTTSTDTQYF. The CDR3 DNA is TGCGCCAGCAGCTTCGGGACAACTAGCACAGATACGCAGTATTTT. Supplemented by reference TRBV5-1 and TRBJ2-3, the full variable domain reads KAGVTQTPRYLIKTRGQQVTLSCSPISGHRSVSWYQQTPGQGLQFLFEYFSETQRNKGNFPGRFSGRQFSNSRSEMNVSTLELGDSALYLCASSFGTTSTDTQYFGPGTRLTVL.

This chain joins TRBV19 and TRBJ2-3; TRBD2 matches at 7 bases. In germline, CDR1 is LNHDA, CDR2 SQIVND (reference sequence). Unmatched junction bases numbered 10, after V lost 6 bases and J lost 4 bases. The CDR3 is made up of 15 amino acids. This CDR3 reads CASSANSGLPDTQYF. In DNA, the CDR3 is TGTGCCAGTAGCGCGAATAGCGGGCTCCCAGATACGCAGTATTTT.

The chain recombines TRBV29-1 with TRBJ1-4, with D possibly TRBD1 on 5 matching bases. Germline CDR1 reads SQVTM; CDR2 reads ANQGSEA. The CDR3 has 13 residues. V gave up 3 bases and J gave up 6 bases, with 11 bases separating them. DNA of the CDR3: TGCAGCGTTGAGACGGACACCTATGAAAAACTGTTTTTT. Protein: CSVETDTYEKLFF.

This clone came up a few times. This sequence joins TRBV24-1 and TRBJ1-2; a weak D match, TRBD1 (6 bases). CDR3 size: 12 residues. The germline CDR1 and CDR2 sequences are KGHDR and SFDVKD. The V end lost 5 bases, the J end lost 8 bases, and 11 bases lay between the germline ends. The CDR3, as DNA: TGTGCCACCAGTGCAGGGGCTGGCGGCTACACCTTC. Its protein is CATSAGAGGYTF.

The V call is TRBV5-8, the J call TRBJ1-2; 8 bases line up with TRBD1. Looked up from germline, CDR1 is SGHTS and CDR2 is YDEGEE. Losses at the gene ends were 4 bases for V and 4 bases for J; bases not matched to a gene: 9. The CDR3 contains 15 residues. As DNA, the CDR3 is TGTGCCAGCAGCCCCGGACAGGGAACAGGCTATGGCTACACCTTC. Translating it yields CASSPGQGTGYGYTF. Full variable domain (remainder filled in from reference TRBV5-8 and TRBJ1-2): EAGVTQSPTHLIKTRGQQATLRCSPISGHTSVYWYQQALGLGLQFLLWYDEGEERNRGNFPPRFSGRQFPNYSSELNVNALELEDSALYLCASSPGQGTGYGYTFGSGTRLTVV.

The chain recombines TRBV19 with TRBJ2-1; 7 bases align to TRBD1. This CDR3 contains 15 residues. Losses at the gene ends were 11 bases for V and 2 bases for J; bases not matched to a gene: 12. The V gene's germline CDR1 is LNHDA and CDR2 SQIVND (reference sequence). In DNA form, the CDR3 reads TGTGCCCCTCAATTAAGGGGGCTCGCCTACAATGAGCAGTTCTTC. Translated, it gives CAPQLRGLAYNEQFF.

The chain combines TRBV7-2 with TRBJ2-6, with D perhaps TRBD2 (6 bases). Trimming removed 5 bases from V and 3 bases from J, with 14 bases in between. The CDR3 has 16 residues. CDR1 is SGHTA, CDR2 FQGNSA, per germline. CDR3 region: CASSRLGGSGANVLTF. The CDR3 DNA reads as TGTGCCAGCAGCCGCCTCGGGGGAAGTGGGGCCAACGTCCTGACTTTC.

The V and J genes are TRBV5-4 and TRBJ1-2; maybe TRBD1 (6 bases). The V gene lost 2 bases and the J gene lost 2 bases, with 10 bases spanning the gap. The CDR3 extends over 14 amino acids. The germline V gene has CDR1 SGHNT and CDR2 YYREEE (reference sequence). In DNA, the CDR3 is TGTGCCAGCAGCTTTCTAACAGGGAACTATGGCTACACCTTC. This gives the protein CASSFLTGNYGYTF.